This T cell receptor (beta chain) originates from a study of T cell responses to AZD1222 COVID-19 vaccine. On the study more broadly: Second-dose schedules of about 4 or about 12 weeks were combined. Study findings and constraints: In a largely white British group with more females than males, clonal diversity was possibly underestimated. Of spike-specific TCRs, nearly half reportedly target regions left unmutated in variants.

V gave up 4 bases and J gave up 2 bases, with 11 bases separating them. The CDR3 spans 13 residues. Germline V gene sequence: CDR1 GTSNPN, CDR2 SVGIG (reference sequence). This clone was detected only a few times. Its specificity is not known. This table comes from immunoSEQ multiplex PCR, and its TCRdb copy is limited to in-frame clones, with some not included. The table has some 140,000 clones, roughly 82% seen once; the top ten hold over 3.5%. The rearrangement uses TRBV30 and TRBJ1-1, with no clear D. The receptor comes from an adult in good health. The sample here was peripheral blood, taken on day 0 of AZD1222 vaccination. The CDR3 DNA is TGTGCCTGGATGGAGGGCCTAAACACTGAAGCTTTCTTT. Translated: CAWMEGLNTEAFF.